One sample yielded the 14 T cell receptor beta chains listed below, sequenced in a study of T-cell reconstitution after alpha-beta-depleted transplantation in children. Unique molecular identifiers were incorporated during preparation of the TCRbeta library. MiXCR, applied by TCRdb to the PCR reads, yields one record per CDR3 protein. The sample lists about 120,000 distinct CDR3 sequences, under 25% occurring once. The starting material was PBMCs, mostly from graft donor cells, obtained 180 days after TCRalphabeta/CD19-depleted stem cell transplant. These receptors all come from a male patient under 10 years old who had a stem cell transplant for chronic granulomatous disease, so the T cells may come from the graft donor.

The chain recombines TRBV5-1 with TRBJ2-1; possibly TRBD2 for D (5 bases). CDR1 SGHRS and CDR2 YFSETQ come from the germline V gene. The CDR3 contains 14 residues. V dropped 0 bases and J dropped 9 bases, with 13 bases sitting between them. The CDR3 sequence: CASSLAPGLFEQFF. The CDR3 bases are TGCGCCAGCAGCTTGGCCCCCGGACTCTTTGAGCAGTTCTTC.

V and J are TRBV7-2 and TRBJ2-4; 8 bases are a match to TRBD1. In germline, CDR1 is SGHTA, CDR2 FQGNSA. Trimming at V came to 5 bases and at J to 0 bases, leaving 6 bases not matched to a gene. This CDR3 is built from 16 residues. CDR3 amino acids: CASSIRQGLAKNIQYF. The CDR3 DNA reads TGTGCCAGCAGCATCCGACAGGGGTTAGCCAAAAACATTCAGTACTTC.

This sequence joins TRBV27 and TRBJ1-4; 8 nucleotides line up with TRBD1. Per germline, CDR1 MNHEY and CDR2 SMNVEV (reference sequence). V was clipped by 3 bases and J by 7 bases; unmatched bases: 4. The CDR3 consists of 14 residues. The CDR3 sequence: CASSFAGGIEKLFF. Here the CDR3 DNA reads TGTGCCAGCAGTTTTGCAGGGGGCATTGAAAAACTGTTTTTT.

The chain links TRBV12-3 or TRBV12-4 to TRBJ2-7, with 11 bases fitting TRBD1. The CDR3 is made up of 17 amino acids. The V segment lost 3 bases and the J segment 4 bases; nucleotides outside the gene matches: 11. CDR3 region: CASSFMIQDRGPYEQYF. The CDR3 DNA sequence: TGTGCCAGCAGTTTTATGATTCAGGACAGGGGGCCGTACGAGCAGTACTTC.

The chain links TRBV5-1 to TRBJ2-7; no clear D. This CDR3 spans 13 amino acids. CDR1 SGHRS and CDR2 YFSETQ come from the germline V gene. Trimming removed 5 bases from V and 0 bases from J, with 9 bases in between. Written as DNA, the CDR3 is TGCGCCAGCAGATCGAGCAGCTCCTACGAGCAGTACTTC. Translation gives CASRSSSSYEQYF.

This clonotype occurred many times. The J gene is TRBJ2-7, the V gene TRBV28, with 9 bases aligning to TRBD1. The CDR3 runs to 16 residues. Germline lookup yields CDR1 MDHEN and CDR2 SYDVKM. With 5 bases clipped from V and 3 bases from J, the junction kept 11 bases outside the gene matches. The DNA for the CDR3 is TGTGCCAGCAGTGTTCCTGGACAGGGGAAAAGCTACGAGCAGTACTTC. This translates into CASSVPGQGKSYEQYF.

Comment on this clonotype: This clone may be a read error of a much larger clone one base away. The V call is TRBV5-4, the J call TRBJ2-1; D is possibly TRBD1 (7 bases). The CDR3 is made up of 13 amino acids. Germline V lookup: CDR1 SGHNT, CDR2 YYREEE (reference sequence). The CDR3 nucleotides read TGTGCCCAAGGAGGGGGCAACTACGATGAGCAGTTCTTC. Its protein is CAQGGGNYDEQFF.

This clonotype was observed many times. J is TRBJ2-5 and V is TRBV12-3 or TRBV12-4; D is uncertain. The CDR3 has 12 residues. Trimming left V 7 bases short and J 6 bases short, with 12 bases between. Here the CDR3 reads CASNLGGQTQYF. CDR3 coding DNA: TGTGCCAGCAACCTCGGCGGACAGACCCAGTACTTC.

The V and J genes are TRBV18 and TRBJ2-3; D is perhaps TRBD2 (5 bases). The germline V and J ends were trimmed by 0 bases and 2 bases, with 12 bases remaining between them. Germline V CDR1 and CDR2: KGHSH, LQKENI. The CDR3 extends over 16 amino acids. CDR3 nucleotides: TGTGCCAGCTCACCACCGGTTTACGGGGACACAGATACGCAGTATTTT. This gives the protein CASSPPVYGDTDTQYF. Full variable domain (rest looked up from reference TRBV18 and TRBJ2-3): NAGVMQNPRHLVRRRGQEARLRCSPMKGHSHVYWYRQLPEEGLKFMVYLQKENIIDESGMPKERFSAEFPKEGPSILRIQQVVRGDSAAYFCASSPPVYGDTDTQYFGPGTRLTVL.

This clonotype was observed many times. V gene TRBV20-1 combines with J gene TRBJ2-1; 9 bases are shared with TRBD2. The CDR3 is 17 amino acids. The V and J ends lost 0 bases and 9 bases, in that order; junction bases with no gene match: 15. Germline V CDR1 and CDR2: DFQATT, SNEGSKA (reference sequence). CDR3 bases: TGCAGTGCTAGAGATTCAGGGGGTGTAGCGGGAGTAGGTGAGCAGTTCTTC. This gives the protein CSARDSGGVAGVGEQFF.

As regards this clonotype: A much larger clone sits a single nucleotide away, making a read error possible. The rearrangement uses TRBV12-3 or TRBV12-4 and TRBJ2-2, with no clear D. The CDR3 contains 12 residues. Trimming removed 2 bases from V and 6 bases from J, with 4 bases in between. This CDR3 reads CASSLIPGELFF. For the CDR3, the DNA is TGTGCCAGCAGTTTAATCCCCGGGGAGCTGTTTTTT.

The table lists this clonotype with many counts. The CDR3 sequence: CASSGGSREQYF. The CDR3 DNA sequence: TGTGCCAGCAGCGGCGGGAGTCGAGAGCAGTACTTC. The chain links TRBV5-5 to TRBJ2-7; 7 nucleotides agree with TRBD2. The germline V gene encodes CDR1 SGHKS and CDR2 YYEKEE (reference sequence). The J segment lost 7 bases and the V segment lost 4 bases, leaving 5 bases of the junction unmatched. The CDR3 consists of 12 residues.

The genes are TRBV10-2 and TRBJ2-5, with 12 bases identical to TRBD1. CDR1 is WSHSY, CDR2 SAAADI, per germline. The V gene end was trimmed by 2 bases and the J gene end by 5 bases; junction bases not matched to a gene: 6. The CDR3 covers 16 residues. CDR3 loop: CASSEAGTGGPETQYF. CDR3 in DNA: TGCGCCAGCAGTGAGGCCGGGACAGGGGGCCCTGAGACCCAGTACTTC.

V gene TRBV6-5 combines with J gene TRBJ1-4; TRBD1 is a possible D gene (5 bases). V was shortened by 0 bases and J by 7 bases, with 12 bases between the two germline ends. The germline CDR1 and CDR2 sequences are MNHEY and SVGAGI. The length of the CDR3 is 15 residues. The CDR3 sequence: CASSYSNSGGEKLFF. The CDR3 DNA follows: TGTGCCAGCAGTTACTCAAACTCTGGGGGTGAAAAACTGTTTTTT.